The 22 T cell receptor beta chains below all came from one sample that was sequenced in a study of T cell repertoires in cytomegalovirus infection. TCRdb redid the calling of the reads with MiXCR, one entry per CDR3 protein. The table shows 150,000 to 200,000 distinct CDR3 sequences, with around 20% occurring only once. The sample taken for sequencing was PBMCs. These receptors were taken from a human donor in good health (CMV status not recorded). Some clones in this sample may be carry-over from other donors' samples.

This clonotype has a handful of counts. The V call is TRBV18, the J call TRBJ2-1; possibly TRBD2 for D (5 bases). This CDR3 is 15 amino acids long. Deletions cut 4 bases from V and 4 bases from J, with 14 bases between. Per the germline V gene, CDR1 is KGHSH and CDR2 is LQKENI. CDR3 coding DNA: TGTGCCAGCTCACTCCGAGCGGACTTATACAATGAGCAGTTCTTC. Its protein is CASSLRADLYNEQFF.

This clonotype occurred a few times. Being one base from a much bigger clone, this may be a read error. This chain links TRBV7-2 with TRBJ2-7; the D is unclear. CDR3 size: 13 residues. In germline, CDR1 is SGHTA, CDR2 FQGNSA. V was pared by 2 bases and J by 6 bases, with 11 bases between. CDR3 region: CASSLNPFSEQYF. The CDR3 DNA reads TGTGCCAGCAGCTTAAATCCCTTCAGCGAGCAGTACTTC.

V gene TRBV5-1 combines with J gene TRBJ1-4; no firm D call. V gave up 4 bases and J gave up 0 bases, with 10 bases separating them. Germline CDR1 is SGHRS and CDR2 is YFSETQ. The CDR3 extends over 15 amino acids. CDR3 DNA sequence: TGCGCCAGCAGCCCTACGTATGCAACTAATGAAAAACTGTTTTTT. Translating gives CASSPTYATNEKLFF.

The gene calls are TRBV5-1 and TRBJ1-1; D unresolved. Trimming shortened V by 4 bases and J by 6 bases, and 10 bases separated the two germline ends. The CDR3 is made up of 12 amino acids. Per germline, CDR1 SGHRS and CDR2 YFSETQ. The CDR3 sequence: CASSRDLAEAFF. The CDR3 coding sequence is TGCGCCAGCAGCAGGGATTTAGCTGAAGCTTTCTTT.

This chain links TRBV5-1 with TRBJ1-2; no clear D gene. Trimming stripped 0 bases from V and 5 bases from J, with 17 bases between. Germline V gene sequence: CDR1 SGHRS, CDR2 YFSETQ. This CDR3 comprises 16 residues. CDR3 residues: CASSLASPSPGYGYTF. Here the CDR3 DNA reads TGCGCCAGCAGCTTGGCCTCCCCCAGCCCGGGGTATGGCTACACCTTC.

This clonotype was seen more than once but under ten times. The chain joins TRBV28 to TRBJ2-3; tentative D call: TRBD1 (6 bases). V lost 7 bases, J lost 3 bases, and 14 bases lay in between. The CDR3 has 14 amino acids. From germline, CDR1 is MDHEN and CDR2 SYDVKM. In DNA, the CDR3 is TGTGCCAGCACCATGGCAGGGGTGACAGATACGCAGTATTTT. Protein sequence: CASTMAGVTDTQYF.

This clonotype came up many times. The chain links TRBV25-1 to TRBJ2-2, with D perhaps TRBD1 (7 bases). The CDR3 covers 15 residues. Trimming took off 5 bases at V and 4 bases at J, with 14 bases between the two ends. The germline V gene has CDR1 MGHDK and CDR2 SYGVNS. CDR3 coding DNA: TGTGCCAGCAGTTCCGAGGAGGGGGCCACCGGGGAGCTGTTTTTT. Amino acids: CASSSEEGATGELFF. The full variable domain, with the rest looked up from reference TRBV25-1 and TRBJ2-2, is EADIYQTPRYLVIGTGKKITLECSQTMGHDKMYWYQQDPGMELHLIHYSYGVNSTEKGDLSSESTVSRIRTEHFPLTLESARPSHTSQYLCASSSEEGATGELFFGEGSRLTVL.

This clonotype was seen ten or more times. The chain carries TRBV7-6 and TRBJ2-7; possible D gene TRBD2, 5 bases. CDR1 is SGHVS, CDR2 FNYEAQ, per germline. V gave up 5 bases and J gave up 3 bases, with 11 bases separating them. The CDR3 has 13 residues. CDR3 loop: CASSVGLSYEQYF. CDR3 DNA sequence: TGTGCCAGCAGCGTCGGACTGAGCTACGAGCAGTACTTC.

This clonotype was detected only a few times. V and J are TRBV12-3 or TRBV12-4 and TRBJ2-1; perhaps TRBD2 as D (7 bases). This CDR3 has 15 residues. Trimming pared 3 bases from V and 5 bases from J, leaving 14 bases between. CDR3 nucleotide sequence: TGTGCCAGCAGTTTGTCGGGGGGCCCTAACAATGAGCAGTTCTTC. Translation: CASSLSGGPNNEQFF.

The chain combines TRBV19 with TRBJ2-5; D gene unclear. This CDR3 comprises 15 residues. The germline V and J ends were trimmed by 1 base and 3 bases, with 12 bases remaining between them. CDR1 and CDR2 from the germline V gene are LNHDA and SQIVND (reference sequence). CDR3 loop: CASSIVGGRKETQYF. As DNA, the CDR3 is TGTGCCAGTAGTATAGTAGGCGGCAGGAAAGAGACCCAGTACTTC.

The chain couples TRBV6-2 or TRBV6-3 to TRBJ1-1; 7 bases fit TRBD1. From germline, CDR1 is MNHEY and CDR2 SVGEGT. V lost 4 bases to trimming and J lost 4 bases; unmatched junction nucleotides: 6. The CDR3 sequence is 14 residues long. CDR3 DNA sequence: TGTGCCAGCAGTTCTATGACAGGGAGCACTGAAGCTTTCTTT. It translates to CASSSMTGSTEAFF.

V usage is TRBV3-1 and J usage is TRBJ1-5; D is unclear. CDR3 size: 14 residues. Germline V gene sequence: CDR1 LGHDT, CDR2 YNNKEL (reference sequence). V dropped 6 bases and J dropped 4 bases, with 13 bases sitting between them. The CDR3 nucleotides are TGTGCCAGCAGTTACGGACGGCAGAATCAGCCCCAGCATTTT. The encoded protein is CASSYGRQNQPQHF.

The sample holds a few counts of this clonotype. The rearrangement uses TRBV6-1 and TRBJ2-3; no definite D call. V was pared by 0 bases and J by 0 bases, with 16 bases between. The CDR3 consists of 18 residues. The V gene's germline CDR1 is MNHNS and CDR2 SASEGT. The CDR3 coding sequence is TGTGCCAGCAGTGAAGCGCTTCGGGCAGCTACTAGCACAGATACGCAGTATTTT. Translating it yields CASSEALRAATSTDTQYF.

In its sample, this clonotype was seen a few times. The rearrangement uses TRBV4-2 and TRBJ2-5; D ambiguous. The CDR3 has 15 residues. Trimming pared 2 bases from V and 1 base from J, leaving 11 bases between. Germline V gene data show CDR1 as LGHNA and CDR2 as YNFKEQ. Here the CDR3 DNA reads TGTGCCAGCAGCCAATCGGACGGAACCCAAGAGACCCAGTACTTC. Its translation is CASSQSDGTQETQYF.

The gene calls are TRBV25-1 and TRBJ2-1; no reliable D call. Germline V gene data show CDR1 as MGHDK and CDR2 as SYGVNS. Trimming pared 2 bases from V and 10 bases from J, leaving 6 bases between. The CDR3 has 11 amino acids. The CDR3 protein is CASSEGGEQFF. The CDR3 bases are TGTGCCAGCAGTGAAGGCGGAGAGCAGTTCTTC. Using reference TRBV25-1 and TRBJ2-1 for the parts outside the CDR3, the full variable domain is EADIYQTPRYLVIGTGKKITLECSQTMGHDKMYWYQQDPGMELHLIHYSYGVNSTEKGDLSSESTVSRIRTEHFPLTLESARPSHTSQYLCASSEGGEQFFGPGTRLTVL.

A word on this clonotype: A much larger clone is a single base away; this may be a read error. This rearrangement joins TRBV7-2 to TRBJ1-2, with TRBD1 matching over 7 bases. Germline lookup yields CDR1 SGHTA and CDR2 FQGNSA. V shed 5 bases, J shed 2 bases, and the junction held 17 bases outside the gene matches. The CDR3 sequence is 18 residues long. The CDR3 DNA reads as TGTACCAGCAGCCGAATTGGGACCTCAGGGGGGATAAACTATGGCTACACCTTC. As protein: CTSSRIGTSGGINYGYTF.

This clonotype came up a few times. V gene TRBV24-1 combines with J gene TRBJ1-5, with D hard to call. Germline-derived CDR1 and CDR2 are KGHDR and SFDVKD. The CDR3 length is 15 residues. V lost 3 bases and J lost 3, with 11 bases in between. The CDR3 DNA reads TGTGCCACCAGTGATGGCCCCATCCACAATCAGCCCCAGCATTTT. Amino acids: CATSDGPIHNQPQHF.

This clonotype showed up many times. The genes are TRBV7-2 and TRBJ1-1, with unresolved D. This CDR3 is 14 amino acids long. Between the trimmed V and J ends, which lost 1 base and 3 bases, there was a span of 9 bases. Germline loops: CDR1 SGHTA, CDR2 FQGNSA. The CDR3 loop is CASSLDHVDTEAFF. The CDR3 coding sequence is TGTGCCAGCAGCTTAGACCATGTGGACACTGAAGCTTTCTTT.

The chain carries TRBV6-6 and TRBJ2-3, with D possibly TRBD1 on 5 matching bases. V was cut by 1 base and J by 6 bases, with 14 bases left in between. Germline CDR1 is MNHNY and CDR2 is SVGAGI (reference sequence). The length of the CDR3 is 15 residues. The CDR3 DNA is TGTGCCAGCAGTTACTATCAGGGTGGTGGGGATACGCAGTATTTT. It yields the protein CASSYYQGGGDTQYF.

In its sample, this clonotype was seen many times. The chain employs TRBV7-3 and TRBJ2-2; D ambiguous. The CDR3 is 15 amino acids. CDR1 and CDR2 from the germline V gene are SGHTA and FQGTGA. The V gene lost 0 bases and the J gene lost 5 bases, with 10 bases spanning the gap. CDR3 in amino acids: CASSLTAVLTGELFF. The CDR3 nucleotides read TGTGCCAGCAGCTTAACGGCGGTGCTAACCGGGGAGCTGTTTTTT.

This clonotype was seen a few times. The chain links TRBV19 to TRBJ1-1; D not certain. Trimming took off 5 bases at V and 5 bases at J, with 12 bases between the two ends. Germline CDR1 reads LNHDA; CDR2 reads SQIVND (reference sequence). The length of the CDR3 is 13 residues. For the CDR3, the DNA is TGTGCCAGTAGTCAGGCCTTCTTTACTGAAGCTTTCTTT. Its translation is CASSQAFFTEAFF.

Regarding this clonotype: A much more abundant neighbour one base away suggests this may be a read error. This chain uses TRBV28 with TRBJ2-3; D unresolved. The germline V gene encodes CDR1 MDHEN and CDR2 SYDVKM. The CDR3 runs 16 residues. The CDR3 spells CAISFRGDRTSDTQYF. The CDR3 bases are TGTGCCATCAGTTTCCGTGGCGACCGCACGTCAGATACGCAGTATTTT.